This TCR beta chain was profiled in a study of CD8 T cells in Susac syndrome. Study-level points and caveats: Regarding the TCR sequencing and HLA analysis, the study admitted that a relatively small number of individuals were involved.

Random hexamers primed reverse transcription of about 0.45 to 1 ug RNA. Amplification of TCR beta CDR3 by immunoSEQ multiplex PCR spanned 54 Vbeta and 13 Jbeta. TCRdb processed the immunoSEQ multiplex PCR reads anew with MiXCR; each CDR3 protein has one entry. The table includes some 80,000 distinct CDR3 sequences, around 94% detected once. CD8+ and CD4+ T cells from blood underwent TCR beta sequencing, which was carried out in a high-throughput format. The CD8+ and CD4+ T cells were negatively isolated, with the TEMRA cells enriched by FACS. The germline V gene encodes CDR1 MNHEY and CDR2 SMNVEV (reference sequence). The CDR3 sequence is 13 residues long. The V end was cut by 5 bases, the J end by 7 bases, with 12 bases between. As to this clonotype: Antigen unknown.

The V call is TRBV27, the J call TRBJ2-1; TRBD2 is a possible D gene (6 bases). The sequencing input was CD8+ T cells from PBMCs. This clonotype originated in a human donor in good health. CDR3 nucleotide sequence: TGTGCCAGCAGTCTCCGGGGGATTAATGAGCAGTTCTTC. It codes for CASSLRGINEQFF.